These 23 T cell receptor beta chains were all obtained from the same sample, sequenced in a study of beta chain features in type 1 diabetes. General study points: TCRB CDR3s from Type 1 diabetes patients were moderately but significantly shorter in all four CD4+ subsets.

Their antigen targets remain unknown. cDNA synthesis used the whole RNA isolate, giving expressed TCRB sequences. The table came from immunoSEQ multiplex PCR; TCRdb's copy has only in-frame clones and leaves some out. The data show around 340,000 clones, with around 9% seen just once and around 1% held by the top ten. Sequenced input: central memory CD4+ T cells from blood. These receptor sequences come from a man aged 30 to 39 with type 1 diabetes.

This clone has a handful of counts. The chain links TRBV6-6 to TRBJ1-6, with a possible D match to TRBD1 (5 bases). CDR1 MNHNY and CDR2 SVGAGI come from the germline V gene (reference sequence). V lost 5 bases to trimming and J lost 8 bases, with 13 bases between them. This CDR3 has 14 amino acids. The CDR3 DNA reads TGTGCCAGCAGTGGGGGGGGAGGAGATTCACCCCTCCACTTT. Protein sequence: CASSGGGGDSPLHF.

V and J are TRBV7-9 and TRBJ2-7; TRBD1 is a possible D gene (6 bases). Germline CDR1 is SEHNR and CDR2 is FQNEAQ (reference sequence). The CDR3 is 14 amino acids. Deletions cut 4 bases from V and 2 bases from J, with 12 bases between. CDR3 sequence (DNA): TGTGCCAGCAGCTCGTCACAGGGCACCTACGAGCAGTACTTC. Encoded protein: CASSSSQGTYEQYF. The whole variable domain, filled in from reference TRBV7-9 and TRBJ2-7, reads DTGVSQNPRHKITKRGQNVTFRCDPISEHNRLYWYRQTLGQGPEFLTYFQNEAQLEKSRLLSDRFSAERPKGSFSTLEIQRTEQGDSAMYLCASSSSQGTYEQYFGPGTRLTVT.

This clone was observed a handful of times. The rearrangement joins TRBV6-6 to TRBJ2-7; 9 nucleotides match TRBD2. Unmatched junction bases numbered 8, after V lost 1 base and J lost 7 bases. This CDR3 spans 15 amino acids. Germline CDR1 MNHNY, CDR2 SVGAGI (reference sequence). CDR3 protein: CASSYLGTSNYEQYF. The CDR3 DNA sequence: TGTGCCAGCAGTTACTTAGGGACTAGCAATTATGAGCAGTACTTC.

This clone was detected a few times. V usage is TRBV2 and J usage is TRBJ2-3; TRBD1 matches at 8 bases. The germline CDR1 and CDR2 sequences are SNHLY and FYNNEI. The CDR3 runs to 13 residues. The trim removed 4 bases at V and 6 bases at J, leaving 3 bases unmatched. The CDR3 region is CASSGRGPDTQYF. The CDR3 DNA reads TGTGCCAGCAGTGGCAGGGGGCCGGATACGCAGTATTTT.

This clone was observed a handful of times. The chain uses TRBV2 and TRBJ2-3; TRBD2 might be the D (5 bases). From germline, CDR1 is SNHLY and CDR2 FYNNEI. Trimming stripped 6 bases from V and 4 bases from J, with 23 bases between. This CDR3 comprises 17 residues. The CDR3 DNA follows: TGTGCCAGCAGCTCCGGTGCTACCCGAGGGAGCGCAGATACGCAGTATTTT. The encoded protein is CASSSGATRGSADTQYF.

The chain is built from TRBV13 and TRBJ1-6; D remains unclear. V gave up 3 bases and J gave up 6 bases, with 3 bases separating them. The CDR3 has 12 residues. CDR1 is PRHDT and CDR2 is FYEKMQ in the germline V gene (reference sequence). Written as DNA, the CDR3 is TGTGCCAGCAGCTTGCCTAATTCACCCCTCCACTTT. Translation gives CASSLPNSPLHF.

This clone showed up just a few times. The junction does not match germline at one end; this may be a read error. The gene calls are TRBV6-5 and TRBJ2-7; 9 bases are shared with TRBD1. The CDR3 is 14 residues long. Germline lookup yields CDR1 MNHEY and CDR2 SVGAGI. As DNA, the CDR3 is TGTGCCAGCGGTGCCGGGACAGGGAACCAACTTCTATGGTTC. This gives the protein CASGAGTGNQLLWF.

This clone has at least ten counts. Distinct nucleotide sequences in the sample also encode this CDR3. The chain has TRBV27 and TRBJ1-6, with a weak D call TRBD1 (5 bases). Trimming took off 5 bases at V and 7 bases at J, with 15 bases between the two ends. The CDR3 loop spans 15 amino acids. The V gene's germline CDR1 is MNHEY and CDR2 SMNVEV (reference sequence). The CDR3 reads CASSPSLGGNSPLHF. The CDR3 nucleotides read TGTGCCAGCAGTCCCTCGTTGGGGGGGAATTCACCCCTCCACTTT.

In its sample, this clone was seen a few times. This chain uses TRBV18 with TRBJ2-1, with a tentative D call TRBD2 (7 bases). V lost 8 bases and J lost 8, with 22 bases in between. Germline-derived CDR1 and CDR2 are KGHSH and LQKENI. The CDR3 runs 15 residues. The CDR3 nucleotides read TGTGCCAGCCCGAGGATGGGGGGGCAGTCACATGAGCAGTTCTTC. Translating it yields CASPRMGGQSHEQFF.

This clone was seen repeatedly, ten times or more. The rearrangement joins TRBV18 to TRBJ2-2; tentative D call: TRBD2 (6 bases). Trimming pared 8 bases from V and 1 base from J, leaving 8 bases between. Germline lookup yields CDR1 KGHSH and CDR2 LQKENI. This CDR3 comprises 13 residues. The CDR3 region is CASDGGNTGELFF. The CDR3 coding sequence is TGTGCCAGCGACGGGGGGAACACCGGGGAGCTGTTTTTT.

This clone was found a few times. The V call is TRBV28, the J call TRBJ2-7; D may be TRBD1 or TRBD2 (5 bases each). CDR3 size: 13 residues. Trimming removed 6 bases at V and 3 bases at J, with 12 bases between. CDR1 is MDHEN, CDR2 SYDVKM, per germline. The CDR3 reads CASRSGTYYEQYF. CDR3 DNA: TGTGCCAGCAGATCCGGGACCTACTACGAGCAGTACTTC.

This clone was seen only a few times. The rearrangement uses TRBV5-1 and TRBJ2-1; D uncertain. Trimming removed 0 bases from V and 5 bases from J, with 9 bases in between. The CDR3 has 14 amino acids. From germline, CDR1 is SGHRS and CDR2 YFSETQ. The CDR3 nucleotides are TGCGCCAGCAGCTTGGGTGGAGTCGACAATGAGCAGTTCTTC. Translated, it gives CASSLGGVDNEQFF.

Written as DNA, the CDR3 is TGTGCCAGCAGCCCCCGCGGGGGGCTGCTAGGGAATGGCTACACCTTC. It yields the protein CASSPRGGLLGNGYTF. This chain joins TRBV7-2 and TRBJ1-2; D perhaps matches TRBD1 (6 bases). Germline lookup yields CDR1 SGHTA and CDR2 FQGNSA. The CDR3 is 16 residues long. Trimming shortened V by 5 bases and J by 6 bases, and 22 bases separated the two germline ends.

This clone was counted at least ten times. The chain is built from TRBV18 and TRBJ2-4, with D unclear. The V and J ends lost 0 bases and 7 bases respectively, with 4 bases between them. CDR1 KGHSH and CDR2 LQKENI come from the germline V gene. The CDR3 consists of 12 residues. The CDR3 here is CASSPPGNIQYF. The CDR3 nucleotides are TGTGCCAGCTCACCACCGGGCAACATTCAGTACTTC.

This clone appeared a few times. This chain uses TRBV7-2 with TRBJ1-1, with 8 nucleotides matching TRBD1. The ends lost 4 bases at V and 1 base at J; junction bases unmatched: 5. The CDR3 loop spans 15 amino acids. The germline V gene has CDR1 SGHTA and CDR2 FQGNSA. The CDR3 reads CASSSETGANTEAFF. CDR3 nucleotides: TGTGCCAGCAGCTCAGAGACAGGGGCGAACACTGAAGCTTTCTTT.

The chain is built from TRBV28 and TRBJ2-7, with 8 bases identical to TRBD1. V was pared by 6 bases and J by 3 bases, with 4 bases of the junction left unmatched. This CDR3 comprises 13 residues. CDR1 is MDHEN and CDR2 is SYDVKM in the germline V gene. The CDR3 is CASSWTGRYEQYF. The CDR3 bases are TGTGCCAGCAGCTGGACAGGGCGCTACGAGCAGTACTTC. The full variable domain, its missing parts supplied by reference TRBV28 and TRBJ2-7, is DVKVTQSSRYLVKRTGEKVFLECVQDMDHENMFWYRQDPGLGLRLIYFSYDVKMKEKGDIPEGYSVSREKKERFSLILESASTNQTSMYLCASSWTGRYEQYFGPGTRLTVT.

In DNA, the CDR3 is TGTGCCAGCAGCCAAGTAAGCCTAGGGAATTCACCCCTCCACTTT. Its translation is CASSQVSLGNSPLHF. The rearrangement joins TRBV14 to TRBJ1-6; D gene unclear. With 1 base removed from V and 7 bases from J, the gap between germline ends came to 11 bases. The germline gives CDR1 SGHDN, CDR2 FVKESK. The length of the CDR3 is 15 residues.

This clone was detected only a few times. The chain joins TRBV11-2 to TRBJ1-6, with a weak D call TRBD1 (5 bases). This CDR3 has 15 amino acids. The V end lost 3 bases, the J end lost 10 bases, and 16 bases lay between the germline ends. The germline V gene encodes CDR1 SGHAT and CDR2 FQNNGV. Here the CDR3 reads CASSLNGAGESPLHF. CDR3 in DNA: TGTGCCAGCAGCTTGAACGGGGCCGGGGAGTCACCCCTCCACTTT.

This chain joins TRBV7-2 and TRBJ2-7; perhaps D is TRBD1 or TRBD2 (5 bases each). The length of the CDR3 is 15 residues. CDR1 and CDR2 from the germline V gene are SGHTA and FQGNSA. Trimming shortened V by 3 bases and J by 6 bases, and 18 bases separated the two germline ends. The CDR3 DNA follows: TGTGCCAGCAGCTTCTCCCCGGGGCAGGCCGCCGAGCAGTACTTC. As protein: CASSFSPGQAAEQYF.

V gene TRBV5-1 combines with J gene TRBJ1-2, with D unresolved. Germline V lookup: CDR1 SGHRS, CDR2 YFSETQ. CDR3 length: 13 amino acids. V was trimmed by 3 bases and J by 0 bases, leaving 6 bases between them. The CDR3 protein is CASSSTPNYGYTF. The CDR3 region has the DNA TGCGCCAGCAGCTCAACCCCTAACTATGGCTACACCTTC.

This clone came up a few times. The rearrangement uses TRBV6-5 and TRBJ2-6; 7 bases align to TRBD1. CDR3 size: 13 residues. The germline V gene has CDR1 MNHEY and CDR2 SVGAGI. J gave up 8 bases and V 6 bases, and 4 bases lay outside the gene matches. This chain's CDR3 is CASSRQGTNVLTF. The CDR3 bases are TGTGCCAGCAGCCGACAGGGAACCAACGTCCTGACTTTC.

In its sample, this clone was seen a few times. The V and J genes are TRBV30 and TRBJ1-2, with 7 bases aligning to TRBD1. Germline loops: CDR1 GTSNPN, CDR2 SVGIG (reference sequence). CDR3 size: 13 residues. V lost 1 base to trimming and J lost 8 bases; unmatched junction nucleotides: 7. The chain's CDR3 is CAWSGTGLRGYTF. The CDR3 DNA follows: TGTGCCTGGAGTGGGACAGGTTTGAGAGGCTACACCTTC.

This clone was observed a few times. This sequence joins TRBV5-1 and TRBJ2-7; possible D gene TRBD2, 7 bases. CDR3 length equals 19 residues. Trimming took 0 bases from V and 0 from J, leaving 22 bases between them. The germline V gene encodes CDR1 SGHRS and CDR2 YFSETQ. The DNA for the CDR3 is TGCGCCAGCAGCTTGGAGCCCCCTCCCATCGGGGGGCGCTCCTACGAGCAGTACTTC. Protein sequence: CASSLEPPPIGGRSYEQYF. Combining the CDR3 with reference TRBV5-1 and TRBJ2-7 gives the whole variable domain KAGVTQTPRYLIKTRGQQVTLSCSPISGHRSVSWYQQTPGQGLQFLFEYFSETQRNKGNFPGRFSGRQFSNSRSEMNVSTLELGDSALYLCASSLEPPPIGGRSYEQYFGPGTRLTVT.